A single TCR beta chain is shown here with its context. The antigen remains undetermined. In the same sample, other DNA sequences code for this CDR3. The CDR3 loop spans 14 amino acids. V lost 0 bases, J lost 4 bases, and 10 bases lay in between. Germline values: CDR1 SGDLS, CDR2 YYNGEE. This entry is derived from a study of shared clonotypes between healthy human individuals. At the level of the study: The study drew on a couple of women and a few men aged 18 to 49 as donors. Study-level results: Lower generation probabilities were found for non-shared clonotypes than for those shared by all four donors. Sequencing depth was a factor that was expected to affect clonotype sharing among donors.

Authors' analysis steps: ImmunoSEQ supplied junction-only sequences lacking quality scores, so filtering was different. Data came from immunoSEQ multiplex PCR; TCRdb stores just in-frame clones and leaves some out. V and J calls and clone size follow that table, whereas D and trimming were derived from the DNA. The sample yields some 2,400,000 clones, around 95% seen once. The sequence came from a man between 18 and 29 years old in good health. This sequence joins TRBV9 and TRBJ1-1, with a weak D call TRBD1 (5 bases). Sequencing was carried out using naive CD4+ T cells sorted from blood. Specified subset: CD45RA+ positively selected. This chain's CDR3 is CASSVVGRVTEAFF. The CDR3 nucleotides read TGTGCCAGCAGCGTAGTTGGCAGGGTCACTGAAGCTTTCTTT.